What follows are 24 T cell receptor beta chains derived from one specimen sequenced in a study of blood T cell repertoires in COVID-19. TCRdb's copy holds only in-frame clones and misses some; the assay was immunoSEQ multiplex PCR. The sample holds about 220,000 clones, about 86% seen once. Sequencing input: peripheral blood. The receptor source for this set is a woman aged 60-70 years with acute or convalescent COVID-19.

The chain recombines TRBV7-2 with TRBJ2-7, with 9 bases matching TRBD2. The CDR3 contains 14 residues. Germline values: CDR1 SGHTA, CDR2 FQGNSA. With V trimmed by 1 base and J by 8 bases, 6 bases remained unmatched. The DNA of the CDR3 is TGTGCCAGCAGCTTAGGTAGCGGGGGAGCTCAGCAGTACTTC. Translated, it gives CASSLGSGGAQQYF.

A remark on this clone: Other DNA sequences in this specimen translate into the identical CDR3. The chain recombines TRBV5-1 with TRBJ1-2; possibly TRBD1 for D (5 bases). V lost 4 bases, J lost 2 bases, and 21 bases lay in between. Per germline, CDR1 SGHRS and CDR2 YFSETQ. The CDR3 runs to 17 residues. The CDR3 bases are TGCGCCAGCAGCCTGGGTGGCCTCCTCGGGGGGAACTATGGCTACACCTTC. It encodes CASSLGGLLGGNYGYTF.

The sample holds a few counts of this clone. The chain couples TRBV6-1 to TRBJ1-3, with D unresolved. V gave up 3 bases and J gave up 0 bases, with 6 bases separating them. The CDR3 is made up of 14 amino acids. Germline-derived CDR1 and CDR2 are MNHNS and SASEGT. CDR3 bases: TGTGCCAGCAGTGACACTGGCTCTGGAAACACCATATATTTT. It yields the protein CASSDTGSGNTIYF.

This rearrangement joins TRBV28 to TRBJ1-2; D is ambiguous. CDR1 is MDHEN, CDR2 SYDVKM, per germline. The germline V and J ends were trimmed by 5 bases and 4 bases, with 17 bases remaining between them. The CDR3 contains 15 residues. The CDR3 spells CASSVSLALFYGYTF. The CDR3 nucleotides are TGTGCCAGCAGTGTATCCCTAGCCCTTTTCTATGGCTACACCTTC.

The chain employs TRBV6-2 or TRBV6-3 and TRBJ1-5, with D possibly being TRBD1 (5 bases). Germline V gene lookup returns CDR1 MNHEY and CDR2 SVGEGT. V gave up 0 bases and J gave up 7 bases, with 13 bases separating them. The CDR3 is 15 residues long. This CDR3 reads CASSYSGRARQPQHF. The CDR3 nucleotides are TGTGCCAGCAGTTACTCAGGCAGGGCAAGACAGCCCCAGCATTTT.

In this sample, this clone turned up a few times. J is TRBJ1-1 and V is TRBV28; D unresolved. There are 14 residues in the CDR3. Germline V gene sequence: CDR1 MDHEN, CDR2 SYDVKM. Deletions cut 4 bases from V and 3 bases from J, with 12 bases between. The DNA for the CDR3 is TGTGCCAGCAGTTCTGCGGTCTGGGACACTGAAGCTTTCTTT. This gives the protein CASSSAVWDTEAFF.

The chain is built from TRBV12-2 and TRBJ2-7; the D call TRBD1 from the table was never checked on the DNA. TRBV12-2 is noted as a pseudogene. This CDR3 region has 16 residues. CDR3 region: CASRSEDRGVSYEQYF. Here the CDR3 DNA reads TGTGCAAGTCGCTCGGAGGACAGGGGGGTATCCTACGAGCAGTACTTC.

V gene TRBV5-1 combines with J gene TRBJ2-1; 10 bases match TRBD2. This CDR3 spans 15 amino acids. In germline, CDR1 is SGHRS, CDR2 YFSETQ. The J segment lost 8 bases and the V segment lost 0 bases, leaving 5 bases of the junction unmatched. The chain's CDR3 is CASSLASGGADEQFF. The CDR3 DNA is TGCGCCAGCAGCTTGGCCAGCGGGGGGGCCGATGAGCAGTTCTTC.

The chain recombines TRBV6-5 with TRBJ2-3; D is possibly TRBD1 (5 bases). The CDR3 is 15 residues long. Germline-derived CDR1 and CDR2 are MNHEY and SVGAGI. Trimming removed 4 bases from V and 0 bases from J, with 11 bases in between. CDR3 nucleotides: TGTGCCAGCAGTTTGTCGACAGCGAGCACAGATACGCAGTATTTT. The encoded protein is CASSLSTASTDTQYF.

This clone appeared a few times. This chain joins TRBV4-3 and TRBJ1-3; D is ambiguous. The CDR3 consists of 17 residues. V was shortened by 1 base and J by 4 bases, with 17 bases between the two germline ends. Germline CDR1 is LGHNA and CDR2 is YSLEER. The CDR3 region is CASSQVERESMGNTIYF. The CDR3 DNA sequence: TGCGCCAGCAGCCAAGTTGAGCGAGAAAGCATGGGAAACACCATATATTTT.

The rearrangement links TRBV5-4 to TRBJ2-7; 11 positions match TRBD1. The trim removed 0 bases at V and 6 bases at J, leaving 8 bases unmatched. Germline lookup yields CDR1 SGHNT and CDR2 YYREEE (reference sequence). The CDR3 runs to 16 residues. The CDR3 here is CASSLGTDRGRFEQYF. The CDR3 bases are TGTGCCAGCAGCTTGGGGACGGACAGGGGGCGCTTCGAGCAGTACTTC.

The V gene is TRBV6-5, the J gene TRBJ1-6; D uncertain. V lost 2 bases to trimming and J lost 9 bases, with 17 bases between them. In germline, CDR1 is MNHEY, CDR2 SVGAGI. The length of the CDR3 is 16 residues. The CDR3 sequence is CASSYVIGRSRSPLHF. CDR3 nucleotide sequence: TGTGCCAGCAGTTACGTGATCGGGAGGTCCCGTTCACCCCTCCACTTT.

Concerning this clone: This sample also contains other DNA sequences that code for the same CDR3. The rearrangement uses TRBV7-3 and TRBJ2-5; TRBD2 is a possible D gene (6 bases). Germline CDR1 is SGHTA and CDR2 is FQGTGA. The germline V and J ends were trimmed by 1 base and 4 bases, with 7 bases remaining between them. The CDR3 runs to 13 residues. The CDR3 sequence is CASSLIGGETQYF. In DNA form, the CDR3 reads TGTGCCAGCAGCTTAATCGGGGGAGAGACCCAGTACTTC.

The rearrangement uses TRBV12-3 or TRBV12-4 and TRBJ1-6, with TRBD1 as a possible D gene (5 bases). V lost 1 base, J lost 9 bases, and 7 bases lay in between. This CDR3 region has 13 residues. The CDR3 protein is CASSLGTRSPLHF. The CDR3 nucleotides are TGTGCCAGCAGTTTAGGGACACGTTCACCCCTCCACTTT.

CDR3 DNA sequence: TGCAGCGTTGGCGCTAGCGGGTTCACAGATACGCAGTATTTT. Its translation is CSVGASGFTDTQYF. The chain links TRBV29-1 to TRBJ2-3; 8 bases are a match to TRBD2. Germline CDR1 is SQVTM and CDR2 is ANQGSEA. This CDR3 spans 14 amino acids. With 4 bases clipped from V and 2 bases from J, the junction kept 5 bases outside the gene matches.

This clone has a single count. J is TRBJ1-1 and V is TRBV6-6; D perhaps matches TRBD1 (5 bases). CDR1 is MNHNY, CDR2 SVGAGI, per germline (reference sequence). This CDR3 spans 14 amino acids. Trimming pared 6 bases from V and 0 bases from J, leaving 11 bases between. The CDR3 bases are TGTGCCAGCAGGGATCAGGGCATGAACACTGAAGCTTTCTTT. It codes for CASRDQGMNTEAFF.

The chain is built from TRBV5-1 and TRBJ2-7, with a possible D match to TRBD1 (5 bases). There are 15 residues in the CDR3. The V and J ends lost 4 bases and 3 bases respectively, with 17 bases between them. Per the germline V gene, CDR1 is SGHRS and CDR2 is YFSETQ. The CDR3 nucleotides read TGCGCCAGCAGCCCAGGACACGAACTGGGCTACGAGCAGTACTTC. Protein product: CASSPGHELGYEQYF. Full variable domain (rest looked up from reference TRBV5-1 and TRBJ2-7): KAGVTQTPRYLIKTRGQQVTLSCSPISGHRSVSWYQQTPGQGLQFLFEYFSETQRNKGNFPGRFSGRQFSNSRSEMNVSTLELGDSALYLCASSPGHELGYEQYFGPGTRLTVT.

The CDR3 protein is CASSLEGITEAFF. DNA of the CDR3: TGTGCCAGCAGCTTGGAGGGGATCACTGAAGCTTTCTTT. The rearrangement links TRBV5-4 to TRBJ1-1; tentatively, D is TRBD1 (5 bases). Germline loops: CDR1 SGHNT, CDR2 YYREEE (reference sequence). The CDR3 is 13 amino acids. V was trimmed by 0 bases and J by 4 bases, leaving 7 bases between them.

This chain links TRBV5-8 with TRBJ1-5, with D unclear. The germline V and J ends were trimmed by 0 bases and 7 bases, with 8 bases remaining between them. CDR1 and CDR2 (germline): SGHTS, YDEGEE. The CDR3 consists of 13 residues. The CDR3 loop is CASSLGSVQPQHF. Here the CDR3 DNA reads TGTGCCAGCAGCTTGGGATCGGTCCAGCCCCAGCATTTT.

The chain carries TRBV14 and TRBJ1-4; possibly TRBD1 for D (6 bases). The germline gives CDR1 SGHDN, CDR2 FVKESK. With 6 bases removed from V and 4 bases from J, the gap between germline ends came to 12 bases. The CDR3 has 14 amino acids. The CDR3 loop is CASSPGVLNEKLFF. The DNA of the CDR3 is TGTGCCAGCAGTCCAGGGGTGCTTAATGAAAAACTGTTTTTT.

This clone showed up just once. V is TRBV9 and J is TRBJ2-7; no definite D call. The germline gives CDR1 SGDLS, CDR2 YYNGEE. The germline V and J ends were trimmed by 3 bases and 3 bases, with 10 bases remaining between them. The CDR3 spans 13 residues. The CDR3 nucleotides read TGTGCCAGCAGCGCCTTCGCAGGCTACGAGCAGTACTTC. Encoded protein: CASSAFAGYEQYF.

This sequence joins TRBV7-8 and TRBJ1-1; 12 bases fit TRBD1. Germline V gene lookup returns CDR1 SGHVS and CDR2 FQNEAQ. The CDR3 spans 19 residues. The trim removed 6 bases at V and 2 bases at J, leaving 16 bases unmatched. Here the CDR3 DNA reads TGTGCCAGCAGAGGCTTTAGGGAGGGACAGGGGGCCCGAAACACTGAAGCTTTCTTT. Encoded protein: CASRGFREGQGARNTEAFF.

The chain joins TRBV23-1 to TRBJ2-3; 12 nucleotides match TRBD1. TRBV23-1 is known as an ORF, though its function is uncertain. CDR3 length: 21 residues. V was clipped by 2 bases and J by 4 bases; unmatched bases: 19. The CDR3 region is CASSQQIQHRDRGLGADTQYF. The CDR3 DNA follows: TGCGCCAGCAGTCAACAGATACAACACCGGGACAGGGGGCTTGGGGCAGATACGCAGTATTTT.

CDR3 in DNA: TGTGCCAGCAGCTTGGAGGGTAACTATGGCTACACCTTC. This gives the protein CASSLEGNYGYTF. This sequence joins TRBV7-2 and TRBJ1-2; D gene uncertain. From germline, CDR1 is SGHTA and CDR2 FQGNSA. This CDR3 spans 13 amino acids. V was cut by 3 bases and J by 1 base, with 6 bases left in between.